This T cell receptor beta chain stems from a study of blood T cell repertoires in COVID-19. Study context: The United States, Italy and Spain supplied acute and convalescent COVID-19 samples. PBMCs, B-cell-depleted T cells, or T cells were the source of the cDNA or gDNA that made up the material.

While infection was still active, Seattle patients were enrolled and then followed longitudinally. V lost 4 bases, J lost 9 bases, and 1 base stayed unmatched. This CDR3 region has 11 residues. Germline values: CDR1 SGHRS, CDR2 YFSETQ. Authors' analysis steps: From reference gene primer amplification, estimates of nucleated cell counts were derived. Only in-frame clones appear in the TCRdb table, and some are missing; sequencing was by immunoSEQ multiplex PCR. V and J calls and clone size are those listed in that table; D and trimming were worked out from the DNA. The profile shows fewer than 350,000 clones, roughly 90% of them singletons.

This rearrangement joins TRBV5-1 to TRBJ2-1, with 7 bases lining up with TRBD2. Sequenced sample: peripheral blood. This TCR was recovered from a woman aged 30 to 39 with COVID-19, enrolled during active disease. CDR3 in amino acids: CASSRGVEQFF. CDR3 coding DNA: TGCGCCAGCAGCCGGGGGGTTGAGCAGTTCTTC.